This T cell receptor (beta chain) was sequenced during a study of blood T cell dynamics during melanoma immunotherapy. In the study overall: First-line therapy was either pembrolizumab or nivolumab with ipilimumab for metastatic melanoma. Whole-study results and caveats: Unlike progressors, later disease-control patients had W3 repertoires gaining clonality or diversity.

The CDR3 totals 13 residues. Deletions cut 5 bases from V and 0 bases from J, with 2 bases between. In germline, CDR1 is MNHEY, CDR2 SVGAGI. Time point given: week 3, after first cycle of checkpoint inhibitor. One draw preceded checkpoint blockade; another followed its first cycle at week 3. Apart from a couple of fast progressors, RECIST 1.1 response was judged 12 weeks post-infusion. The protocol was immunoSEQ multiplex PCR, while the TCRdb copy is restricted to in-frame clones and leaves out a portion. The sample records thousands of clones, roughly 90% being singletons. With regard to this clone: Its specificity is not known.

The receptor was isolated from a human donor with melanoma. The sample consisted of blood, taken from a patient treated with checkpoint blockade. The chain carries TRBV6-5 and TRBJ2-6; D remains ambiguous. CDR3 in amino acids: CASSISGANVLTF. The CDR3 nucleotides read TGTGCCAGCAGTATCTCTGGGGCCAACGTCCTGACTTTC.